What follows describes a single T cell receptor (beta chain). Both 60 Vbeta primers and 13 Jbeta primers went into the PCR. Measured with immunoSEQ multiplex PCR; TCRdb has only the in-frame clones, and not every one. There are some 120,000 clones in the sample; roughly 80% occur only once, and about 3.9% lies in the top ten. This record belongs to a study of cytomegalovirus exposure and HLA in healthy donors. V was pared by 3 bases and J by 2 bases, with 11 bases between. Germline values: CDR1 LGHNT, CDR2 FRNRAP. CDR3 length equals 14 residues. The sequencing input was PBMCs. The receptor was derived from a man younger than 35 in good health and CMV-seropositive. V is TRBV12-5 and J is TRBJ2-7; tentative D call: TRBD2 (7 bases). The CDR3 sequence is CASGLYGGPYEQYF. The DNA for the CDR3 is TGTGCTAGTGGTTTATACGGGGGGCCCTACGAGCAGTACTTC.